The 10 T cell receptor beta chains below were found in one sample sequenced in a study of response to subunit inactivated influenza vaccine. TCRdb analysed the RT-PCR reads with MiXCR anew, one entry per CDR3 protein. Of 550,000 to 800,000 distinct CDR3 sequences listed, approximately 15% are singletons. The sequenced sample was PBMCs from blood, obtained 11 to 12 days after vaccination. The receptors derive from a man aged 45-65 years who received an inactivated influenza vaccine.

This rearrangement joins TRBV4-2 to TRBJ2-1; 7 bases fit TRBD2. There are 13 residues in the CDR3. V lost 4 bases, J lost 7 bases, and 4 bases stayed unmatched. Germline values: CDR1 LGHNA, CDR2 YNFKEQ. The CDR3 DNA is TGTGCCAGCAGCCCCGGGGAGGGGAATGAGCAGTTCTTC. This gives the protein CASSPGEGNEQFF.

The CDR3 spells CASSATRNSEQYF. The CDR3 DNA sequence: TGTGCCAGCAGCGCCACCCGAAATAGCGAGCAGTACTTC. This sequence joins TRBV7-2 and TRBJ2-7; D unclear. Between the trimmed V and J ends, which lost 5 bases and 6 bases, there was a span of 14 bases. The germline V gene has CDR1 SGHTA and CDR2 FQGNSA. The length of the CDR3 is 13 residues.

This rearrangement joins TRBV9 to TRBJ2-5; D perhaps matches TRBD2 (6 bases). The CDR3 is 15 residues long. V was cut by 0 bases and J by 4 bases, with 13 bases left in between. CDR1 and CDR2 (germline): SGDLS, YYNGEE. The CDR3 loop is CASSVVGGMRETQYF. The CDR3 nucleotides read TGTGCCAGCAGCGTAGTTGGGGGGATGAGAGAGACCCAGTACTTC.

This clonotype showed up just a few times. The DNA of the CDR3 is TGTGCCAGCAGCTTAGTGCCAGCGGGAGTAGTGAACATTCAGTACTTC. Translated: CASSLVPAGVVNIQYF. The gene calls are TRBV7-2 and TRBJ2-4; 8 positions match TRBD2. Germline-derived CDR1 and CDR2 are SGHTA and FQGNSA. V dropped 1 base and J dropped 7; count of bases not matched to a gene: 9. This CDR3 has 16 residues.

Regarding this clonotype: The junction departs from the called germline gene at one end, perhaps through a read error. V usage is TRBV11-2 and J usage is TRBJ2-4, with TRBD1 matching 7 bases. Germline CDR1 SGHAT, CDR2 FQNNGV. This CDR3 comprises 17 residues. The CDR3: CASTLAYRGLAKNIQYF. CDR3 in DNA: TGTGCCAGCACCTTAGCTTACAGGGGTCTAGCCAAAAACATTCAGTACTTC.

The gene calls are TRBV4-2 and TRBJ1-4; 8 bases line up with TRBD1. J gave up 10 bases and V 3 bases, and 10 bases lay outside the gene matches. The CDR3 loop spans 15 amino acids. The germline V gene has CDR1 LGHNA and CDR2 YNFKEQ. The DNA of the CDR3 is TGTGCCAGCAGCCAGCTATCGACAGGGGACGGAAAACTGTTTTTT. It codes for CASSQLSTGDGKLFF.

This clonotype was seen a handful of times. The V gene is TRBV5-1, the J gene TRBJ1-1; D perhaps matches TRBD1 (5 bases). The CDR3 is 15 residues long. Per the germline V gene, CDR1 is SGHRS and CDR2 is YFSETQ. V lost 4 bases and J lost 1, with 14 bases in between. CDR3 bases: TGCGCCAGCAGCGAGCGACAGTCTTGGAACACTGAAGCTTTCTTT. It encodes CASSERQSWNTEAFF.

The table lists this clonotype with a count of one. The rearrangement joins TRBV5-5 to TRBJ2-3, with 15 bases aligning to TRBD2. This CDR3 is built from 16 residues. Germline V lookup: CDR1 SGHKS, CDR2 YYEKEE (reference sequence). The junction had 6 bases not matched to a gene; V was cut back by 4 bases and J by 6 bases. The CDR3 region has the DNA TGTGCCAGCAGCGGTGGACTAGCGGGGGGGGTGGATACGCAGTATTTT. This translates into CASSGGLAGGVDTQYF.

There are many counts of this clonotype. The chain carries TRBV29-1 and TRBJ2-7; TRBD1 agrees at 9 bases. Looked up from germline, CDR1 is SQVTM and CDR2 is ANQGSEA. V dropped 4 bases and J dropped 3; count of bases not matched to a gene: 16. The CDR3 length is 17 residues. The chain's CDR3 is CSVALLTGTGLHYEQYF. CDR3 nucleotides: TGCAGCGTTGCCCTCTTAACCGGGACAGGGTTACACTACGAGCAGTACTTC.

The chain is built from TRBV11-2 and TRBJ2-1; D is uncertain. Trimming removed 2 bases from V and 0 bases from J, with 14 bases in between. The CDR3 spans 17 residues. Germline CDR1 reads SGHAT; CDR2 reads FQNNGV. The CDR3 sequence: CASSLFQWLSSYNEQFF. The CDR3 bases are TGTGCCAGCAGCTTATTTCAATGGCTCTCCTCCTACAATGAGCAGTTCTTC.